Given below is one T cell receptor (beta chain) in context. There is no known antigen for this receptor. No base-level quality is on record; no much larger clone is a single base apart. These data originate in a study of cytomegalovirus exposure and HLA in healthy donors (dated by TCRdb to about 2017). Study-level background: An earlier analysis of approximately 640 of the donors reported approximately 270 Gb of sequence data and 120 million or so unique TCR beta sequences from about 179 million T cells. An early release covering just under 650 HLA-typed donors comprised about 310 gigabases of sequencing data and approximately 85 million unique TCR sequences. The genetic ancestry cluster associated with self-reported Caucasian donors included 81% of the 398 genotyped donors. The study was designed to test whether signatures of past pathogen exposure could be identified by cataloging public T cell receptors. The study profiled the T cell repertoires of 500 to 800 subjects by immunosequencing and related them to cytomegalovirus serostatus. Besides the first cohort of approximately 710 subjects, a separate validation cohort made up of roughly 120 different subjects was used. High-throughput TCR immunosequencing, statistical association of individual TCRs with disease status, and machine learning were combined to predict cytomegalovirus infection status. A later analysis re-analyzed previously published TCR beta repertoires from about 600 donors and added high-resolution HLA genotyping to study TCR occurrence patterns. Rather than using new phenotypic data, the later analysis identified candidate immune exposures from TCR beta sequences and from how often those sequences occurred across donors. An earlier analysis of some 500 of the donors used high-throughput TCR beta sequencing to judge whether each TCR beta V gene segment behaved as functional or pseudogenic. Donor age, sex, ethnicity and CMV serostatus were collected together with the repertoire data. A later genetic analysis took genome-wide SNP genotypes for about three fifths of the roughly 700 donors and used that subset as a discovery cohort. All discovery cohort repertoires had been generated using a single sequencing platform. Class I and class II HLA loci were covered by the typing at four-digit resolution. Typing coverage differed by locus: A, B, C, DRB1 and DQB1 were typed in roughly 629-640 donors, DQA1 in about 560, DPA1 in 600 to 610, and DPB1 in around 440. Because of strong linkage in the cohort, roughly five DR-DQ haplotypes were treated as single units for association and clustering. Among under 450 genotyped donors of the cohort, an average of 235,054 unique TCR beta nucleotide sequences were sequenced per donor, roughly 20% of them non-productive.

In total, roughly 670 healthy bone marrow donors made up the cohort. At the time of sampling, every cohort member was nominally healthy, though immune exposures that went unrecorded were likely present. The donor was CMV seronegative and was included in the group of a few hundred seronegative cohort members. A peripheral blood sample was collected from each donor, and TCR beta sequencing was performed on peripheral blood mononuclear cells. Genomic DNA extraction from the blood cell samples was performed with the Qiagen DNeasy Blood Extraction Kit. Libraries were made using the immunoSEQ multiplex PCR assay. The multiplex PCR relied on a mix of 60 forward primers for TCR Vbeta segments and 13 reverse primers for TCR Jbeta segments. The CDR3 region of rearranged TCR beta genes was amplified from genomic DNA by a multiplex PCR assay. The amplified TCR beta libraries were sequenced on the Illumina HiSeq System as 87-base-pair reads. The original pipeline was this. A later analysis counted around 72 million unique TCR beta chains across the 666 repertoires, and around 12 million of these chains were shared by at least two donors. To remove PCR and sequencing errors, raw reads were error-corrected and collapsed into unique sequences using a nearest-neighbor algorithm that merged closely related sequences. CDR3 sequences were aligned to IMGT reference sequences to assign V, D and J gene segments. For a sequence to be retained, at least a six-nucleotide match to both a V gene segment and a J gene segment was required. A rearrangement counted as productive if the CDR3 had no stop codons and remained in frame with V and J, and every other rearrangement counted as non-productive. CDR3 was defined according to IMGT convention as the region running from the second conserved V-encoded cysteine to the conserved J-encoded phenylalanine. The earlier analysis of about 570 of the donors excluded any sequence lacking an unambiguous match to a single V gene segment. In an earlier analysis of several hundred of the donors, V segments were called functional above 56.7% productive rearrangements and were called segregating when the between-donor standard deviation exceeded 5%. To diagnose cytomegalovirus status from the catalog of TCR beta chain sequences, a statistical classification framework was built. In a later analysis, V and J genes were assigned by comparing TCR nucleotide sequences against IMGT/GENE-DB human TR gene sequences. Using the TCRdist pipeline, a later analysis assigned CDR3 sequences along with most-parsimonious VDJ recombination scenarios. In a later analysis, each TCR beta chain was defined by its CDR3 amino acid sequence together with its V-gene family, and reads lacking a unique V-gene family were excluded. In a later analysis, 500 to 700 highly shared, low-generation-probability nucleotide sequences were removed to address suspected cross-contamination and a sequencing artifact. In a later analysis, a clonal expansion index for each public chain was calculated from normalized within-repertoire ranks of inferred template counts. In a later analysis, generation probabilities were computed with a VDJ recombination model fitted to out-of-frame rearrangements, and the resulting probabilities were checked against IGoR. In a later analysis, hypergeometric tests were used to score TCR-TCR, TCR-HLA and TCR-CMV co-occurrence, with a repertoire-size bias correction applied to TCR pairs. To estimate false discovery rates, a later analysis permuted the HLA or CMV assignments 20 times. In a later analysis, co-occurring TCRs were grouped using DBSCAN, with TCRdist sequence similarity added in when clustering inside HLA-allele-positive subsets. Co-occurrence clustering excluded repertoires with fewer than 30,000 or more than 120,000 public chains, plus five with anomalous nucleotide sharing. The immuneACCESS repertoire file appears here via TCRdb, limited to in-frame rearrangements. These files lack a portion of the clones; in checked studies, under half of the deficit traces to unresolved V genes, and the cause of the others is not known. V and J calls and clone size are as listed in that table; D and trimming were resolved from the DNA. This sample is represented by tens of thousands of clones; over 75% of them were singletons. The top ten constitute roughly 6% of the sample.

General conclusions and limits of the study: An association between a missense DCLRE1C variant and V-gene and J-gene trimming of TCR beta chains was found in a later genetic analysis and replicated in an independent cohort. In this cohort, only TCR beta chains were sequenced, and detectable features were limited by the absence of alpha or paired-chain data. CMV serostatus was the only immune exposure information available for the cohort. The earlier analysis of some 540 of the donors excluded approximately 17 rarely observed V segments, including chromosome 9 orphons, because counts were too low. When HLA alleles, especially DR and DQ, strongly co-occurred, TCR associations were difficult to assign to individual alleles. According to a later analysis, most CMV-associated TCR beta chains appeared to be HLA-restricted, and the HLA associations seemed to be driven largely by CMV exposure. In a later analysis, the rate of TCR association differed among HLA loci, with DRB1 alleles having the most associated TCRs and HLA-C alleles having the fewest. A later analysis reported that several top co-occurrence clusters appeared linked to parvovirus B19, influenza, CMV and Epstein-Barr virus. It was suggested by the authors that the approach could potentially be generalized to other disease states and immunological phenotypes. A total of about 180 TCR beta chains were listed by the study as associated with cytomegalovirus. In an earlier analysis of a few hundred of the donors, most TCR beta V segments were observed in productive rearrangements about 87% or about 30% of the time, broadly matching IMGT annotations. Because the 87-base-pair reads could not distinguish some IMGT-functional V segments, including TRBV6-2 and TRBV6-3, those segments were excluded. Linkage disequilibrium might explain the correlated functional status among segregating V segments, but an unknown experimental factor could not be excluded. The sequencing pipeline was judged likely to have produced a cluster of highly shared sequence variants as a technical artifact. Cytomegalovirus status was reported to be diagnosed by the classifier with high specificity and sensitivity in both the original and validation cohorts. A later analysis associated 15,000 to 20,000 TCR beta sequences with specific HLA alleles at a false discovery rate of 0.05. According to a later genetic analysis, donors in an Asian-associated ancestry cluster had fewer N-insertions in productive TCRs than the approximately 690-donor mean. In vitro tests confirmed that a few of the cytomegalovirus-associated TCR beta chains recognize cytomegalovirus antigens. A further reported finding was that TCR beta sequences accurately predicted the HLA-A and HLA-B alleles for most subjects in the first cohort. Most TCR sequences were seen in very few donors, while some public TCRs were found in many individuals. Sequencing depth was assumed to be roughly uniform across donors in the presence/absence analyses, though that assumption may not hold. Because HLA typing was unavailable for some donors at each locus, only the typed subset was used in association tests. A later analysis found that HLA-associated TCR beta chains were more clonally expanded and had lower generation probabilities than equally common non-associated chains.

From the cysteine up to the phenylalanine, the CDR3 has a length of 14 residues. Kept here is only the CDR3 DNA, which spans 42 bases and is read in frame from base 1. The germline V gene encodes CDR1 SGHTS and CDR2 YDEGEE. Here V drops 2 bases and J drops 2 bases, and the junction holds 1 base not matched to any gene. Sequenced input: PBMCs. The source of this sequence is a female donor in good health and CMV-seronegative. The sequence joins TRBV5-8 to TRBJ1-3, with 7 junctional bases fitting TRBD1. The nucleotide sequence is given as TGTGCCAGCAGCTTCACAGGGGCTGGAAACACCATATATTTT. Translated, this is CASSFTGAGNTIYF.